This TCR beta chain is drawn from a study (dated by TCRdb to between 2014 and 2017). Context from the whole study: The study examined whether tumor-infiltrating Tregs in breast cancer are drawn from blood Tregs or arise in situ by conversion from other CD4+ T cell subsets.

To purify naive CD4+ T cells, the Miltenyi Naive CD4+ T Cell Isolation kit was used, and CD25 microbeads served to deplete Tregs. Tregs, naive and memory CD4+ T cells from tumor, blood and ipsilateral draining lymph nodes of a handful of breast cancer patients underwent full-length TCR alpha and beta sequencing. Tumor tissue and lymph nodes from ipsilateral axillary dissection were perfused with PBS, minced and digested with collagenase I and hyaluronidase. FACS confirmed that the sorted cell populations were more than 90% pure. As a fraction of the sample, this clonotype is medium-sized (0.01 to 0.1%). Its antigen remains undetermined. Per-base qualities were not stored, and no clone one base away is much larger. Full-length TCR variable regions were amplified by 5' RACE PCR using constant-region reverse primers, and then by semi-nested PCR using Nested Universal Primer A. The ReliaPrep RNA Cell Miniprep System was used to extract total RNA, which was then reverse transcribed into 5'RACE-ready cDNA with the SMARTer RACE 5'/3' Kit. Full-length TCR alpha and beta libraries were barcoded with multiplex adaptors and sequenced on an Illumina MiSeq. Concerning the study's data processing: Sequencing data were pooled across the five patients for each of nine subset-tissue groups and compared by unsupervised clustering of TCR gene usage. The Morisita-Horn index was used to calculate repertoire similarity, with shared sequences weighted by how much each contributed to each repertoire. Using fastp at Q25 and MiXCR, TCRdb reprocessed the public reads and kept productive beta chains. Rows are combined by CDR3 protein, so each entry shows the most common genes and DNA. These V and J calls originate from TCRdb's pipeline instead of the authors' own analysis. Counted in this sample were approximately 21,000 distinct CDR3 sequences; around 30% of them appeared once. The ten most abundant clones make up approximately 2.2% of the sample.

Overall results and qualifications from the work: The greatest overlap of tumor-infiltrating Treg TCR alpha and beta sequences was with tumor naive CD4+ T cells, followed next by blood naive CD4+ T cells. In terms of TCR gene usage, tumor memory CD4+ T cells clustered together with blood and lymph node memory CD4+ cells, as well as with lymph node naive CD4+ cells. Rather than covering whole repertoires, validation in the larger cohort was restricted to a single TCR beta V-J rearrangement.

CDR1 and CDR2 were assigned from the germline V gene as SNHLY and FYNNEI. Cut back by 7 bases and 0 bases, the V and J ends lie 7 bases apart. Reading from cysteine to phenylalanine, the CDR3 counts 13 amino acids. The entry retains the CDR3 DNA only, 39 bases that are in frame from base 1. The V and J segments used are TRBV2 and TRBJ2-1, with the D gene not clear enough to name. The origin of this receptor is a female donor with breast cancer. Sequencing was done on a sample of tumor-infiltrating naive CD4+ T cells sorted from the breast tumor. The meaning of the sample's cell subset or site label: naive CD4+ T cells, CD4+CD45RA+CD25-. The CDR3 sequence is CASKPGSYNEQFF. The DNA reads as follows: TGTGCCAGCAAACCCGGCTCCTACAATGAGCAGTTCTTC.